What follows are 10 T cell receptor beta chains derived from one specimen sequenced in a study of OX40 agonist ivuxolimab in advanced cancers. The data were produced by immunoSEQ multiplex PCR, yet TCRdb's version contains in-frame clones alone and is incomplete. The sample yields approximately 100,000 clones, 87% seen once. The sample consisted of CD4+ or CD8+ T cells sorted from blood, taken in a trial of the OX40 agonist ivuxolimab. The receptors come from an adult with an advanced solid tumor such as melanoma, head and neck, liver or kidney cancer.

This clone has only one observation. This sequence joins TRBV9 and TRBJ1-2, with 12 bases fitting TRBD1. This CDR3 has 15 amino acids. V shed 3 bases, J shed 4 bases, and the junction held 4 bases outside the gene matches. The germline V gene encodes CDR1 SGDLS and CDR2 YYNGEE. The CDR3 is CASSAGTGGTYGYTF. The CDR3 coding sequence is TGTGCCAGCAGCGCGGGGACAGGGGGCACCTATGGCTACACCTTC.

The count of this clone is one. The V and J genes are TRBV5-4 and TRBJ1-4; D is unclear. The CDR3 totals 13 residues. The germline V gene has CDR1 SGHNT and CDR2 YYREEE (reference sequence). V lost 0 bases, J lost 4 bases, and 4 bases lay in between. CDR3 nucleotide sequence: TGTGCCAGCAGCTTGGGGGTTAATGAAAAACTGTTTTTT. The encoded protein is CASSLGVNEKLFF.

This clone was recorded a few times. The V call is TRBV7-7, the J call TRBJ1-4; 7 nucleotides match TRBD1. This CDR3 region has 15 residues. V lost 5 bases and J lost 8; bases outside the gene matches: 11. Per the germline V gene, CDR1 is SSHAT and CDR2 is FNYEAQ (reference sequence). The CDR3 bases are TGTGCCAGCAGCCCCACACAGGGGTTTGGGGAAAAACTGTTTTTT. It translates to CASSPTQGFGEKLFF.

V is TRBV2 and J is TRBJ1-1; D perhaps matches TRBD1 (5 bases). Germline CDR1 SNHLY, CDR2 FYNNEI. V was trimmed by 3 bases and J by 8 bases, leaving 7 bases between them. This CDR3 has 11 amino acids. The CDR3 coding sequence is TGTGCCAGCAGTGAGGGGGGGGAAGCTTTCTTT. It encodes CASSEGGEAFF.

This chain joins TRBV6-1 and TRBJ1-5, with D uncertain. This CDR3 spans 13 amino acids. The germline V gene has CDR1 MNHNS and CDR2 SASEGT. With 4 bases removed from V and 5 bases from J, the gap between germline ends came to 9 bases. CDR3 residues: CASSVTIDQPQHF. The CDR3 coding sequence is TGTGCCAGCAGTGTAACAATAGATCAGCCCCAGCATTTT.

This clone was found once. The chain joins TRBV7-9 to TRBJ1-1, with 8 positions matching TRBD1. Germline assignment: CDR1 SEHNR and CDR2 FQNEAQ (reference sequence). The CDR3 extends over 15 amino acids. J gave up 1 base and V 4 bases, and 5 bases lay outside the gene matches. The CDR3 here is CASSSPGTGNTEAFF. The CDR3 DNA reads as TGTGCCAGCAGCTCACCGGGGACAGGGAACACTGAAGCTTTCTTT.

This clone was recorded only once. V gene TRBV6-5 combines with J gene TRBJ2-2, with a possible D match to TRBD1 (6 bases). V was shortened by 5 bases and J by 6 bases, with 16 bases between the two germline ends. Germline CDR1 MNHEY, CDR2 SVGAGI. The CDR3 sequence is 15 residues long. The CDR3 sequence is CASSRQGLGAGELFF. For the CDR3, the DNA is TGTGCCAGCAGTCGGCAGGGGTTAGGGGCCGGGGAGCTGTTTTTT.

The CDR3, as DNA: TGTGCTAGTGGTTTGGTAACAGGGGGAGTCACTGAAGCTTTCTTT. Encoded protein: CASGLVTGGVTEAFF. The chain is built from TRBV12-5 and TRBJ1-1; TRBD1 aligns across 8 bases. CDR1 is LGHNT and CDR2 is FRNRAP in the germline V gene. This CDR3 is built from 15 residues. V was pared by 0 bases and J by 4 bases, with 4 bases of the junction left unmatched. The entire variable domain, with the rest obtained from reference TRBV12-5 and TRBJ1-1, is as follows: DARVTQTPRHKVTEMGQEVTMRCQPILGHNTVFWYRQTMMQGLELLAYFRNRAPLDDSGMPKDRFSAEMPDATLATLKIQPSEPRDSAVYFCASGLVTGGVTEAFFGQGTRLTVV.

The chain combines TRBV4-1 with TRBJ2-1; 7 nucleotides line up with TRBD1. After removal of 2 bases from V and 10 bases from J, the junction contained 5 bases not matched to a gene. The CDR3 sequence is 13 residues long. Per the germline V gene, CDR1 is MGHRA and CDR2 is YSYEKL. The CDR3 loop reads CASSQWGQPEQFF. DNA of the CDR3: TGCGCCAGCAGCCAATGGGGACAGCCGGAGCAGTTCTTC.

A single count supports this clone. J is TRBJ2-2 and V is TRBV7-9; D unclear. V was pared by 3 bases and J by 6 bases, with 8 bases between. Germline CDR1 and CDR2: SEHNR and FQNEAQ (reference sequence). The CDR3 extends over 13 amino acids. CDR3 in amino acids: CASSLGWAGELFF. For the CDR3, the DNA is TGTGCCAGCAGCTTGGGGTGGGCCGGGGAGCTGTTTTTT.